This T cell receptor (beta chain) stems from a study of CD8 T cells in Susac syndrome. RNA, at about 0.5 to 1 ug, was reverse transcribed with random hexamers. TCRdb reprocessed the immunoSEQ multiplex PCR reads via MiXCR and lists one record per CDR3 protein. The table includes approximately 26,000 distinct CDR3 sequences, about 95% detected once. CD8+ and CD4+ T cells from blood underwent TCR beta sequencing. In contrast to the negatively isolated CD8+ and CD4+ T cells, TEMRA cells were FACS-enriched. The receptor was isolated from a human donor in good health. The specimen was CD8+ T cells from PBMCs.

The CDR3 protein is CASSLVWGSGGLTGELFF. As DNA, the CDR3 is TGTGCCAGCAGCTTAGTATGGGGTAGCGGGGGTCTCACCGGGGAGCTGTTTTTT. This sequence joins TRBV11-2 and TRBJ2-2, with TRBD2 matching over 9 bases. V lost 1 base, J lost 4 bases, and 10 bases stayed unmatched. Germline CDR1 and CDR2: SGHAT and FQNNGV. CDR3 size: 18 residues.